This TCR beta chain was sequenced for a study of PD-1 blockade in classical Hodgkin lymphoma (dated by TCRdb to about 2020). In terms of the full investigation: Nivolumab dosing was 3 mg/kg intravenously every 2 weeks, continuing until either disease progression or unacceptable toxicity. The study used TCR beta sequencing and CyTOF to define a peripheral blood immune signature of response to PD-1 blockade in classical Hodgkin lymphoma.

About this clone itself: There is no known antigen for this receptor. No qualities accompany the bases; no much larger clone lies one base away.

The CDR3 covers 14 residues, taking in both the cysteine and the phenylalanine. The DNA shown is the 42-base CDR3, in frame from base 1. The germline V gene provides CDR1 SGHTA and CDR2 FQGNSA. The germline V and J ends show losses of 3 bases and 6 bases respectively, and no gene match explains 4 bases of the junction. Genomic DNA was extracted with the Qiagen DNeasy kit from unsorted PBMCs and from negatively selected CD4+ and CD8+ fractions. TCR beta CDR3 regions were subjected to amplification by immunoSEQ multiplex PCR with primers that anneal to V and J segments. A synthetic immune receptor repertoire was used to minimize amplification bias, and remaining bias was computationally removed after sequencing. The paper's data handling went like this. Custom Python scripts were used to quantify repertoire diversity as the Shannon entropy index. The unsorted, CD4+ and CD8+ repertoires were each analyzed separately, with the exception of combined analyses, where CD4+ and CD8+ sequences were merged in silico. Clonal expansion was defined as a frequency increase of at least 2-fold after treatment compared with C1D1, and clones undetected at baseline were assigned a pseudocount of 0.5. Clones with 0 or 1 copy at C1D1 were defined as singleton clones, while clones with 2 or more copies were defined as non-singleton clones. Clones expanded in unsorted samples were annotated as CD4+, CD8+ or unknown by matching protein sequences in sorted samples from the same patient. Wilcoxon tests on paired samples were used to test diversity changes from C1D1 to C4D1. Drawn from immuneACCESS, this table holds only the in-frame rearrangements with V and J called that TCRdb kept. Clones are partly lost; checked studies trace under half to an unresolved V gene and leave the rest unexplained. The D gene and trimming were derived from the DNA, and the V and J assignments and clone size from that table. The sample table shows tens of thousands of clones, and 70% to 85% are seen once. The top ten hold approximately 37% of the sample.

The time point label for this specimen denotes: cycle 2 day 1 (C2D1) of nivolumab. Relapse after autologous stem cell transplantation had occurred in all trial patients, and cohorts A, B and C were distinguished by prior brentuximab vedotin exposure. The trial cohort was composed of some 57 patients with relapsed/refractory classical Hodgkin lymphoma, for whom complete response, partial response or progressive disease was recorded as best overall response. Trial patients were treated with single-agent nivolumab in the multi-cohort phase II CheckMate 205 trial. An independent review committee assessed best overall response by applying the 2007 International Working Group response criteria. Trial PBMCs were collected just before the start of nivolumab (C1D1) and during therapy at cycle 2 day 1 and cycle 4 day 1. Peripheral blood was collected in 8 mL Vacutainer Cell Preparation Tubes, from which PBMCs were isolated by centrifugation and then cryopreserved.

Results the study describes overall, beyond this receptor: By C4D1, a significant rise was seen in CD4+ TCR diversity but not in CD8+ TCR diversity (p=0.0027 vs p=0.16), and the rise was most apparent among complete responders (p=0.02). The study was restricted to a single clinical trial cohort, and the causes of repertoire differences, possibly disease activity or prior therapy, were left undefined. Trial patients achieving complete response had baseline diversity similar to newly diagnosed patients, whereas partial responders and progressors had significantly lower diversity. Baseline TCR diversity was reported to be lower in newly diagnosed patients than in healthy donors, and even lower in relapsed/refractory patients. Lower diversity was seen in patients whose nivolumab began less than 1 year after ASCT, and these patients were left out of later analyses so that immune reconstitution would not confound the results.

The rearrangement combines TRBV7-2 with TRBJ2-3, with 9 central nucleotides matching TRBD2. The sequence was obtained from a human donor with classical Hodgkin lymphoma. Sequences were derived from peripheral blood mononuclear cells (PBMCs), sampled before the second cycle of nivolumab. The bases read TGTGCCAGCAGCTTGGCGGGAGGGTACGATACGCAGTATTTT. Its protein reads: CASSLAGGYDTQYF.